The sequence of this T cell receptor (beta chain) was determined in a study of monozygotic twins with inflammatory bowel disease (dated by TCRdb to the late 2010s). In terms of the full investigation: A total of some 28 monozygotic twin pairs were included in the full study, comprising nine German pairs (four IBD-concordant, five IBD-discordant) and 19 IBD-discordant Danish pairs. Each individual had, on average, about 151 000 unique TCRalpha sequences and 181 000 unique TCRbeta sequences available for analysis. Within discordant pairs, disease-associated traits were sought mainly by comparing IBD patients with their genetically identical healthy co-twins. Paper-wide results and their limitations: Repertoire similarity did not differ between concordant and discordant twins, possibly due to limited statistical power. Background noise and inter-individual variability may have been introduced into the repertoires by the differing immunosuppressive treatments among patients. No single strong signal or clonotype linked to IBD turned up in the results, so the idea that one exists was not supported. IBD patients shared fewer clonotypes with other individuals than healthy twins did, most markedly in patients showing signs of disease activity. IBD patients had lower TCRbeta repertoire diversity, measured by the inverse Simpson index, than their healthy co-twins. Different T cell subtypes could not be distinguished in the analysis.

From each donor, an approximately 2.5 ml peripheral blood sample was collected into PAXgene tubes and kept at -80 degrees C. Without any T cell sorting, total RNA was extracted from whole blood using the PAXgene blood miRNA kit on an automated QIAcube. Deep TCRalpha and TCRbeta repertoire profiling with unique molecular barcoding was performed on peripheral blood of monozygotic twin pairs concordant or discordant for inflammatory bowel disease. Smoking habits were recorded for all twin pairs, with individuals classified as current, former or never smokers. As concerns this clonotype: This clone's antigen is unknown.

Library construction relied on 5' RACE. Preparation of each TCR library used approximately 3.5 ug of total RNA. For each sample, cDNA was synthesized in eight separate reactions using SMARTScribe reverse transcriptase. During cDNA synthesis, template switching introduced unique molecular identifiers that contained a 6-nucleotide sample barcode. TCRalpha and TCRbeta cDNA was amplified in two nested PCRs of around 15 and 9 cycles, and bead purification was carried out after each PCR. Before amplification, the cDNA was treated with uracil DNA-glycosylase and purified using the QIAquick PCR purification kit. The second PCR added Illumina TruSeq-compatible adapters along with sample-specific barcodes. TapeStation and Qubit were used to check library quality and concentration, and roughly 4.9 ng of each library was pooled. Pooled libraries were sequenced on an Illumina HiSeq2500 single-index Rapid Run with 2 x 100 bp reads and custom sequencing primers. The paper's processing steps were these. MiGEC version 1.2.6 was used for UMI-based consensus assembly, which corrected PCR and sequencing errors. MiXCR version 2.1.1 was used to carry out V(D)J alignment, clonotype assembly and CDR3 extraction. Gene usage, clonotype sharing and MAIT/NKT TCR abundance were normalised by analysing the top 1000, 10 000 and 20 000 clonotypes per sample. Diversity was computed as the inverse Simpson index with the vegan R package after downsampling to 27 000 UMIs. Paired Mann-Whitney U tests on discordant twin pairs were used, with Benjamini-Hochberg multiple-testing correction. TCRdb reprocessed the sequencing reads and holds a single record per CDR3 protein sequence, with no DNA. The V and J calls reflect TCRdb's pipeline rather than the authors' work. This sample's table lists a few hundred thousand distinct CDR3 sequences. 2% to 3% of the sample belongs to the ten largest clones.

The specimen was blood. This receptor was taken from a human donor with ulcerative colitis or Crohn's disease, or a healthy co-twin of an affected twin (not recorded which).

The encoded CDR3 is CASSQDDSRDTQYF. The chain is assembled from TRBV3-1 and TRBJ2-3; with no DNA, the TCRdb D assignment of TRBD1 cannot be verified. From a lookup of the germline V gene (reference sequence), CDR1 and CDR2 are LGHDT and YNNKEL. From the cysteine through the phenylalanine, the CDR3 covers 14 amino acids. Nucleotide data are not available.